The next 10 T cell receptor beta chains were all read from a single sample in a study of T-cell reconstitution after alpha-beta-depleted transplantation in children. The TCRbeta library was prepared with unique molecular identifiers. TCRdb fed the PCR reads into MiXCR, producing one record per CDR3 protein. The sample lists roughly 300,000 distinct CDR3 sequences, about 9.9% occurring once. The source was peripheral blood, collected 180 days after TCRalphabeta/CD19-depleted stem cell transplant. The receptors originated from a male patient aged 2 to 10 who had a stem cell transplant for chronic granulomatous disease, so the T cells may come from the graft donor.

In this sample, this clonotype turned up many times. V and J are TRBV29-1 and TRBJ2-3; 7 positions agree with TRBD2. The CDR3 extends over 14 amino acids. Germline V gene data show CDR1 as SQVTM and CDR2 as ANQGSEA. Trimming removed 7 bases from V and 2 bases from J; junction bases left unmatched: 9. This chain's CDR3 is CSALGGTYTDTQYF. The CDR3 DNA is TGCAGCGCCCTGGGAGGGACCTACACAGATACGCAGTATTTT.

There are many counts of this clonotype. V and J are TRBV6-1 and TRBJ2-1; 9 nucleotides align to TRBD2. J gave up 10 bases and V 10 bases, and 14 bases lay outside the gene matches. Per the germline V gene, CDR1 is MNHNS and CDR2 is SASEGT. The CDR3 has 14 amino acids. The CDR3 reads CATQREAVQMEQFF. CDR3 nucleotide sequence: TGTGCCACCCAGCGGGAGGCCGTACAAATGGAGCAGTTCTTC.

The table lists this clonotype with many counts. The rearrangement joins TRBV5-1 to TRBJ2-5; D may be TRBD2 (7 bases). V shed 3 bases and J shed 4 bases, with 19 bases lying between them. The CDR3 loop spans 16 amino acids. Germline-derived CDR1 and CDR2 are SGHRS and YFSETQ. The CDR3 bases are TGCGCCAGCAGCTCCAGAGGGGGGGCGGTTAGAGAGACCCAGTACTTC. It is translated as CASSSRGGAVRETQYF.

This clonotype was detected ten times or more. The rearrangement uses TRBV5-1 and TRBJ2-7; D is undetermined. Germline assignment: CDR1 SGHRS and CDR2 YFSETQ. Deletions cut 4 bases from V and 0 bases from J, with 14 bases between. The CDR3 length is 15 residues. CDR3 loop: CASSPEGLFSYEQYF. The CDR3 nucleotides read TGCGCCAGCAGCCCTGAAGGGCTATTCTCCTACGAGCAGTACTTC.

The table lists this clonotype with many counts. The J gene is TRBJ2-5, the V gene TRBV7-9, with D possibly being TRBD1 (6 bases). Trimming cost V 5 bases and J 1 base, with 11 bases left between them. Germline lookup yields CDR1 SEHNR and CDR2 FQNEAQ (reference sequence). The CDR3 is 14 amino acids. This CDR3 is CASSPDSPQETQYF. CDR3 sequence (DNA): TGTGCCAGCAGCCCGGACAGCCCCCAAGAGACCCAGTACTTC.

This clonotype was counted ten times or more. The chain employs TRBV7-6 and TRBJ1-6; no firm D call. V gave up 5 bases and J gave up 7 bases, with 9 bases separating them. The CDR3 length is 13 residues. The germline V gene encodes CDR1 SGHVS and CDR2 FNYEAQ. The CDR3: CASSDEQNSPLHF. CDR3 bases: TGTGCCAGCAGCGATGAACAGAATTCACCCCTCCACTTT.

This clonotype has ten or more counts. This chain links TRBV20-1 with TRBJ1-4, with D tentatively TRBD1 (6 bases). V lost 1 base and J 4 bases, leaving 13 bases between the germline ends. There are 15 residues in the CDR3. CDR1 and CDR2 from the germline V gene are DFQATT and SNEGSKA (reference sequence). The CDR3 spells CSARAGSRGNEKLFF. For the CDR3, the DNA is TGCAGTGCTAGAGCGGGAAGCAGGGGTAATGAAAAACTGTTTTTT.

Ten or more counts support this clonotype. The chain recombines TRBV5-1 with TRBJ2-7, with 8 bases aligning to TRBD1. The CDR3 is made up of 14 amino acids. CDR1 and CDR2 from the germline V gene are SGHRS and YFSETQ. V lost 4 bases to trimming and J lost 2 bases; unmatched junction nucleotides: 5. The CDR3 protein is CASSAGTGAYEQYF. The CDR3 nucleotides read TGCGCCAGCAGCGCGGGGACAGGCGCCTACGAGCAGTACTTC.

This clonotype has a count of ten or more. The chain is built from TRBV12-3 or TRBV12-4 and TRBJ1-6; D is perhaps TRBD1 (5 bases). There are 15 residues in the CDR3. V lost 2 bases, J lost 7 bases, and 12 bases lay in between. Here the CDR3 reads CASSLLTVRNSPLHF. The CDR3 DNA follows: TGTGCCAGCAGTTTACTGACAGTTCGAAATTCACCCCTCCACTTT.

For this clonotype: One end of the junction varies from germline; a read error may be responsible. The rearrangement uses TRBV7-2 and TRBJ1-5; weak D call: TRBD1 (5 bases). The germline V gene has CDR1 SGHTA and CDR2 FQGNSA. The CDR3 has 15 amino acids. The CDR3 loop reads CASSLNRLSNQPKHF. CDR3 DNA: TGTGCCAGCAGCTTAAACAGGCTTAGCAATCAGCCCAAGCATTTT. Filled out from reference TRBV7-2 and TRBJ1-5, the complete variable domain reads GAGVSQSPSNKVTEKGKDVELRCDPISGHTALYWYRQSLGQGLEFLIYFQGNSAPDKSGLPSDRFSAERTGGSVSTLTIQRTQQEDSAVYLCASSLNRLSNQPKHFGDGTRLSIL.